Here is one T cell receptor beta chain with its context. What antigen it recognizes has not been identified. Per-base quality was not reported, and no clone a single base away is much larger than it. This entry is derived from a study of post-analysis software for immune sequencing data (dated by TCRdb to about 2015). Study-wide context: The recorded disease courses included relapsing-remitting, secondary progressive and progressive-relapsing multiple sclerosis, and some patients had no subtype annotation. Patient repertoires were compared against roughly 12 previously published healthy control repertoires from donors aged 6 to 25 years. A subset of samples was prepared in parallel using single-end sample barcoding, then pooled and co-amplified after Illumina adapter ligation. General study outcomes and caveats: The multiple sclerosis patient group was slightly younger than the control group. Strong co-clustering of samples prepared in the same batch was shown by direct clustering with F measure, prompting a batch-effect correction. Roughly 5 TRBV segments, including TRBV5-6, TRBV5-1 and TRBV20-1, were significantly more frequent in patients than controls. Normalized Chao1 diversity was significantly lower in multiple sclerosis patients than controls, suggesting substantial peripheral T-cell clonal expansion.

The method was PCR. Reads for this sample came from an Illumina HiSeq 2500. To reduce PCR and sequencing biases, unique molecular identifiers were incorporated into the TCR beta cDNA libraries. Roughly 0.5 million cDNA molecules were obtained per 1 to 10 million input T cells, so each molecule approximated one T cell. The patient libraries were prepared and sequenced with the same protocol used for the earlier healthy control dataset. Samples belonging to the same batch were prepared together, multiplexed and sequenced on a shared HiSeq lane. In the authors' own workflow: MIGEC was used to process the raw barcoded reads, and molecular identifier groups with only a single read were discarded before consensus assembly and CDR3 extraction. VDJtools was used for post-analysis of the clonotype tables, and diversity was normalized by down-sampling every dataset to the size of the smallest sample. In repertoire overlap clustering, CDR3 amino acid sequences, but not nucleotide sequences, were matched to correct batch-related cross-sample contamination. TCRdb trimmed the raw reads at Q25, called clones with MiXCR and kept productive beta chains. Under each unique CDR3 protein, matching rows form one entry showing the most common genes and DNA. None of the V and J calls come from the authors' own analysis; TCRdb made them. The sample table shows some 690,000 distinct CDR3 sequences, and 25% to 30% are seen once. The ten top clones hold around 0.6% of the sample.

TCR beta repertoires were profiled from peripheral blood of under 15 young patients with multiple sclerosis to demonstrate the VDJtools post-analysis software. Multiple sclerosis patients were children and adolescents aged roughly 6 to 17 years. The CDR3 sequence holds 15 residues, the cysteine and phenylalanine included. This entry keeps only the CDR3 DNA: 45 bases, framed from base 1. Taken from the germline V gene, the CDR1 and CDR2 loops are MNHEY and SVGAGI. The V end gives up 1 base and the J end 3 bases, leaving 5 bases in the junction not matched to a gene. Material for sequencing was blood. Recombination joined TRBV6-5 with TRBJ1-1, with TRBD1 identical over 7 junction bases. The TCR originated in a girl aged 5 to 17 with multiple sclerosis. This receptor has the CDR3 CASSYWEGADTEAFF. The DNA sequence reads TGTGCCAGCAGTTACTGGGAGGGGGCGGACACTGAAGCTTTCTTT.